This T cell receptor beta chain is from a study of T cell repertoires in cytomegalovirus infection. General study points: Dominating the ex vivo response were HLA-C-restricted CMV-specific TCR beta clonotypes.

About this clonotype itself: Its target is not known.

Germline loops: CDR1 MDHEN, CDR2 SYDVKM. Trimming took off 8 bases at V and 3 bases at J, with 22 bases between the two ends. The CDR3 length is 16 residues. TCRdb reanalysed the reads using MiXCR and keeps one entry per CDR3 protein. The sample has 100,000 to 120,000 distinct CDR3 sequences, 30% seen once. Here the sequenced sample was CD8+ T cells from cultured PBMCs, taken from culture after CMV antigen stimulation. V is TRBV28 and J is TRBJ1-1, with D perhaps TRBD1 (5 bases). This TCR came from a human donor in good health (CMV status not recorded). Some clones in this sample may be carry-over from other donors' samples. Written as DNA, the CDR3 is TGTGCCAGCGCAGGAACCCCCAGGGCGAGGGACACTGAAGCTTTCTTT. It is translated as CASAGTPRARDTEAFF. The entire variable domain, with the rest obtained from reference TRBV28 and TRBJ1-1, is as follows: DVKVTQSSRYLVKRTGEKVFLECVQDMDHENMFWYRQDPGLGLRLIYFSYDVKMKEKGDIPEGYSVSREKKERFSLILESASTNQTSMYLCASAGTPRARDTEAFFGQGTRLTVV.